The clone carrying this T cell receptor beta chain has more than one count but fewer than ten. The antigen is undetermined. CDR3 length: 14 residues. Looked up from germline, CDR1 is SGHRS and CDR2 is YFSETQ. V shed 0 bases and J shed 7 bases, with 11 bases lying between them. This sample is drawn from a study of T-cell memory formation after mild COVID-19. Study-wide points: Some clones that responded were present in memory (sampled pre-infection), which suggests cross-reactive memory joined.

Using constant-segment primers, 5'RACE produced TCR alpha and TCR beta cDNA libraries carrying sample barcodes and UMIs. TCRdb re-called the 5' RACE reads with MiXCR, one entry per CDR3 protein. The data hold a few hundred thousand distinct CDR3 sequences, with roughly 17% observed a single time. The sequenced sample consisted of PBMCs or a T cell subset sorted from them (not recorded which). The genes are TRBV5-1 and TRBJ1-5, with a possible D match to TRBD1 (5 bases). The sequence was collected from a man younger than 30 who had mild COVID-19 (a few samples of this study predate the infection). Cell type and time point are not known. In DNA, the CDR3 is TGCGCCAGCAGCTTGGGGGGGAAGGAACAGCCCCAGCATTTT. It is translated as CASSLGGKEQPQHF.